This T cell receptor beta chain was recorded in a study of CD8+ T cells in alopecia areata. General study points: Greater clonality was observed in lesional scalp samples, especially alopecia totalis/universalis, versus normal scalp.

The CDR3 is 14 amino acids. Per germline, CDR1 NNHNN and CDR2 SYGAGS (reference sequence). Trimming took 6 bases from V and 1 from J; bases not matched to a gene: 2. RNA extraction was followed by reverse transcription into cDNA, which acted as the sequencing template. The repertoire was sequenced with immunoSEQ multiplex PCR; TCRdb's copy has only in-frame clones and lacks some. The sample holds 200,000 to 300,000 clones, and no clone turns up only once. On this clone: The antigen is not known. Germline and genes here are mouse. The CDR3 goes on 4 residues after the read ends, and that part is filled in from the germline J gene.

Markers used for sorting pooled cutaneous lymph node cells were CD4, CD8alpha, NKG2D, NKG2ACE and others. The sample taken for sequencing was CD4+ T cells sorted from a lymph node. This TCR was sampled from a C3H/HeJ mouse with alopecia areata. Strain haplotype at MHC: H2-k. The rearrangement joins TRBV13-2 to TRBJ2-1; 9 nucleotides align to TRBD2. Incomplete CDR3 DNA: TGTGCCAGCGCCGACTGGGGGAACTATGCT. Translation gives CASADWGNYA. The complete CDR3 reads CASADWGNYAEQFF.